The next 13 T cell receptor beta chains were all read from a single sample in a study of T cell repertoires in cytomegalovirus infection. MiXCR was run by TCRdb on the reads, yielding one entry per CDR3 protein. The sample contains some 170,000 distinct CDR3 sequences, approximately 18% of which appear only once. The sequenced sample was CD8+ T cells from PBMCs. The receptor set was obtained from a human donor in good health (CMV status not recorded). Some clones in this sample may be carry-over from other donors' samples.

This clonotype was seen only a few times. The rearrangement links TRBV7-6 to TRBJ2-7, with D unclear. This CDR3 comprises 15 residues. Germline V gene lookup returns CDR1 SGHVS and CDR2 FNYEAQ. Trimming pared 1 base from V and 5 bases from J, leaving 15 bases between. The CDR3 here is CASSLEPTGVHEQYF. The CDR3 coding sequence is TGTGCCAGCAGCTTAGAACCCACGGGCGTCCACGAGCAGTACTTC.

This rearrangement joins TRBV6-6 to TRBJ2-7, with TRBD1 identical over 11 bases. This CDR3 contains 15 residues. J gave up 0 bases and V 3 bases, and 1 base lay outside the gene matches. Germline V gene data show CDR1 as MNHNY and CDR2 as SVGAGI (reference sequence). CDR3 DNA sequence: TGTGCCAGCAGTTATGGGACAGGGGGCTCCTACGAGCAGTACTTC. This translates into CASSYGTGGSYEQYF.

The chain carries TRBV6-5 and TRBJ2-3; the match to TRBD1 covers 7 bases. The CDR3 extends over 17 amino acids. With V trimmed by 5 bases and J by 3 bases, 14 bases remained unmatched. Germline values: CDR1 MNHEY, CDR2 SVGAGI. The CDR3 region is CASSPDPQGPTTDTQYF. CDR3 DNA sequence: TGTGCCAGCAGTCCCGACCCACAGGGGCCCACGACAGATACGCAGTATTTT.

This clonotype has more than one count but fewer than ten. This chain links TRBV11-2 with TRBJ2-4, with 8 bases lining up with TRBD2. This CDR3 has 15 residues. V lost 5 bases, J lost 0 bases, and 3 bases stayed unmatched. CDR1 is SGHAT, CDR2 FQNNGV, per germline. In nucleotides, the CDR3 is TGTGCCAGCAGCAGCGGGGGAGAAGCCAAAAACATTCAGTACTTC. Translating it yields CASSSGGEAKNIQYF.

The chain couples TRBV20-1 to TRBJ1-4; D is undetermined. CDR1 and CDR2 from the germline V gene are DFQATT and SNEGSKA (reference sequence). The CDR3 runs 15 residues. V was shortened by 5 bases and J by 3 bases, with 16 bases between the two germline ends. The chain's CDR3 is CSAYRSRQANEKLFF. For the CDR3, the DNA is TGCAGTGCTTATAGGTCCCGGCAGGCTAATGAAAAACTGTTTTTT.

The chain uses TRBV4-1 and TRBJ2-1; TRBD2 matches 10 bases. The length of the CDR3 is 16 residues. Per the germline V gene, CDR1 is MGHRA and CDR2 is YSYEKL. Losses at the gene ends were 0 bases for V and 7 bases for J; bases not matched to a gene: 6. The CDR3 DNA sequence: TGCGCCAGCAGCCAAGAAACTAGCGGGGTCCTAAATGAGCAGTTCTTC. It encodes CASSQETSGVLNEQFF.

This clonotype came up a few times. The chain links TRBV7-2 to TRBJ2-2, with 7 bases lining up with TRBD1. Germline V gene sequence: CDR1 SGHTA, CDR2 FQGNSA. The V segment lost 5 bases and the J segment 4 bases; nucleotides outside the gene matches: 7. This CDR3 has 15 residues. CDR3 region: CASSLHDRVTGELFF. CDR3 in DNA: TGTGCCAGCAGCCTCCACGACAGGGTCACCGGGGAGCTGTTTTTT.

J is TRBJ2-1 and V is TRBV7-9; D is unclear. Germline V gene data show CDR1 as SEHNR and CDR2 as FQNEAQ (reference sequence). V shed 6 bases and J shed 3 bases, with 6 bases lying between them. The CDR3 runs to 12 residues. The CDR3 sequence is CASRTHYNEQFF. The CDR3 DNA is TGTGCCAGCAGAACCCACTACAATGAGCAGTTCTTC.

V gene TRBV7-9 combines with J gene TRBJ2-1, with D possibly TRBD1 on 5 matching bases. The V gene lost 0 bases and the J gene lost 9 bases, with 21 bases spanning the gap. Germline CDR1 reads SEHNR; CDR2 reads FQNEAQ (reference sequence). This CDR3 comprises 17 residues. The CDR3 region is CASSLATSGFRVGEQFF. The CDR3 bases are TGTGCCAGCAGCTTAGCTACATCCGGGTTCAGGGTCGGTGAGCAGTTCTTC. Full variable domain (outside the CDR3, taken from reference TRBV7-9 and TRBJ2-1): DTGVSQNPRHKITKRGQNVTFRCDPISEHNRLYWYRQTLGQGPEFLTYFQNEAQLEKSRLLSDRFSAERPKGSFSTLEIQRTEQGDSAMYLCASSLATSGFRVGEQFFGPGTRLTVL.

This clonotype turned up a few times. The rearrangement joins TRBV7-9 to TRBJ2-1; D remains unclear. The CDR3 loop spans 12 amino acids. With 2 bases removed from V and 9 bases from J, the gap between germline ends came to 8 bases. Germline CDR1 and CDR2: SEHNR and FQNEAQ (reference sequence). The CDR3 loop reads CASSLPLREQFF. CDR3 DNA sequence: TGTGCCAGCAGCTTACCTCTCCGTGAGCAGTTCTTC.

The rearrangement links TRBV4-2 to TRBJ1-1; D is undetermined. V shed 2 bases and J shed 11 bases, with 18 bases lying between them. Per the germline V gene, CDR1 is LGHNA and CDR2 is YNFKEQ. The CDR3 runs to 14 residues. CDR3 sequence: CASSQSLDLLGAFF. CDR3 sequence (DNA): TGTGCCAGCAGCCAATCCCTGGACCTCCTCGGGGCTTTCTTT.

Comment on this clonotype: A read error may explain this, as a much larger clone is one base away. The missing conserved phenylalanine or tryptophan at the end of this CDR3 makes a read error likely. The chain links TRBV7-2 to TRBJ2-7; the match to TRBD1 covers 9 bases. The CDR3 is made up of 14 amino acids. CDR1 is SGHTA, CDR2 FQGNSA, per germline. The V segment lost 6 bases and the J segment 4 bases; nucleotides outside the gene matches: 7. The CDR3 is CASSYRDREYEQYL. The CDR3 nucleotides read TGTGCCAGCAGTTACCGGGACAGGGAATACGAGCAGTACTTA.

The table lists this clonotype with a few counts. The CDR3 region is CASSFPRDGGNQPQHF. The CDR3 nucleotides are TGTGCCAGCAGCTTCCCTCGGGACGGAGGAAATCAGCCCCAGCATTTT. The J gene is TRBJ1-5, the V gene TRBV7-8, with D perhaps TRBD1 (5 bases). V lost 3 bases to trimming and J lost 4 bases, with 16 bases between them. The CDR3 is 16 amino acids. The V gene's germline CDR1 is SGHVS and CDR2 FQNEAQ.